The clone carrying this T cell receptor beta chain was counted once. The antigen remains unidentified. This CDR3 contains 16 residues. CDR1 is SGHTA, CDR2 FQGNSA, per germline. The J segment lost 8 bases and the V segment lost 5 bases, leaving 7 bases of the junction unmatched. Clones were sequenced by immunoSEQ multiplex PCR, and TCRdb holds only the in-frame ones, with some missing. Among around 120,000 clones listed, 86% were seen once. This specimen belongs to a study of T cell responses to AZD1222 COVID-19 vaccine. Overall study findings and caveats: Reportedly, nearly half the spike-specific TCRs target unmutated variant regions. At baseline, seropositivity was found in only a handful of AZD1222 recipients.

The TCR comes from an adult in good health. The sequenced sample was peripheral blood, obtained on day 0 of AZD1222 vaccination. V and J are TRBV7-2 and TRBJ2-1; 15 bases are a match to TRBD2. The CDR3 sequence is CASSVWTSGGAYEQFF. CDR3 nucleotide sequence: TGTGCCAGCAGCGTCTGGACTAGCGGGGGGGCATATGAGCAGTTCTTC. Supplemented by reference TRBV7-2 and TRBJ2-1, the full variable domain reads GAGVSQSPSNKVTEKGKDVELRCDPISGHTALYWYRQSLGQGLEFLIYFQGNSAPDKSGLPSDRFSAERTGGSVSTLTIQRTQQEDSAVYLCASSVWTSGGAYEQFFGPGTRLTVL.